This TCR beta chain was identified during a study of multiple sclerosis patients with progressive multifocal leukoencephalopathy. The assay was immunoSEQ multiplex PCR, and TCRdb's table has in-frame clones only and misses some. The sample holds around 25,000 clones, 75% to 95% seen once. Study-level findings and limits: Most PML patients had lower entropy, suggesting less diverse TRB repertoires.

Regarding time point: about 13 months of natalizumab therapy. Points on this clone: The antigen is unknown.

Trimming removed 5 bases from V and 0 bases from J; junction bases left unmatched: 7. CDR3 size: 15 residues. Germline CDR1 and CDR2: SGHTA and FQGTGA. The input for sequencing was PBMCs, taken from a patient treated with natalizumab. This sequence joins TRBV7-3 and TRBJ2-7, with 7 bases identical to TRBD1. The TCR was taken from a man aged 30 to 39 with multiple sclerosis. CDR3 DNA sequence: TGTGCCAGCAGCCCGACGACAGGGATCTCCTACGAGCAGTACTTC. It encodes CASSPTTGISYEQYF.